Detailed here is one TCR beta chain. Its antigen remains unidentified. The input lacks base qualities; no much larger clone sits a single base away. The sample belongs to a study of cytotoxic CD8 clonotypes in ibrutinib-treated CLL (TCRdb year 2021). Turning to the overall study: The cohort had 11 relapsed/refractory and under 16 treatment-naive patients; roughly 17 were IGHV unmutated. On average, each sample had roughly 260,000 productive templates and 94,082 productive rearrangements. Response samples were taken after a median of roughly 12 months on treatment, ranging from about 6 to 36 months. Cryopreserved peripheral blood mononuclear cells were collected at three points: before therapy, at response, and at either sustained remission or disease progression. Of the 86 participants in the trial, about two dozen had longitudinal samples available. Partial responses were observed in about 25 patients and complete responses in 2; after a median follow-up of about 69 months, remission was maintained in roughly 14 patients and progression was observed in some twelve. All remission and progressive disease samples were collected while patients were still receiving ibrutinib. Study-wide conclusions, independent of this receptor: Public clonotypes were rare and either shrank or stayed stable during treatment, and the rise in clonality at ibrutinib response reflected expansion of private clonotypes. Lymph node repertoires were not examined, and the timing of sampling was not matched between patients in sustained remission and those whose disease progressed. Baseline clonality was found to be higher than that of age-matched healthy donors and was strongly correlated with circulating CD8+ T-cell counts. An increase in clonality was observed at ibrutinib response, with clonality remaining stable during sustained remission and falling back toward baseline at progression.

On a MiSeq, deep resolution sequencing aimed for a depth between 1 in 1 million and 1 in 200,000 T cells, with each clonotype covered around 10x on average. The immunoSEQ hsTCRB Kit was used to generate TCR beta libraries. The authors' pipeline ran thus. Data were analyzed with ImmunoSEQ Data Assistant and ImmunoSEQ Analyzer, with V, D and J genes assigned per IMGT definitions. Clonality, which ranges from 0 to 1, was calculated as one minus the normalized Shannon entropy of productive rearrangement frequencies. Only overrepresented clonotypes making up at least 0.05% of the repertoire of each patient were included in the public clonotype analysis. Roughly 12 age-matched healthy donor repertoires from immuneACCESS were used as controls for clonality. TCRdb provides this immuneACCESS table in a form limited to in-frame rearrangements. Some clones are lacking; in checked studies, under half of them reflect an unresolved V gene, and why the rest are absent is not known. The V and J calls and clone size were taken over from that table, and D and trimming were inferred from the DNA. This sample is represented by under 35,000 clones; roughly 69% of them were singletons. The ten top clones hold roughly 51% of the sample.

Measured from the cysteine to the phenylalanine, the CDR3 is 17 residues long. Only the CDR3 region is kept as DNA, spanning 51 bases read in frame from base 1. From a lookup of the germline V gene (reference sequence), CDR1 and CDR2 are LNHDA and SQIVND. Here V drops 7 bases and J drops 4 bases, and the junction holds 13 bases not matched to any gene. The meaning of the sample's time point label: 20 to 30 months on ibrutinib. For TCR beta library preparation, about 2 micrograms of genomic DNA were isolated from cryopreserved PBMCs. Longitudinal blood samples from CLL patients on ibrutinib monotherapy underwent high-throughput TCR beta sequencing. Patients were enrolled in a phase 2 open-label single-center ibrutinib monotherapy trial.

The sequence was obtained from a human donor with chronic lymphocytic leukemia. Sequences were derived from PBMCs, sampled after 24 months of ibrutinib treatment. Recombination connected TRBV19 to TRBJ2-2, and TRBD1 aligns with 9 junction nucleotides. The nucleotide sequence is TGTGCCAGTAATAAAAAAGCGGGACAGGGAGGCACCGGGGAGCTGTTTTTT. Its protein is CASNKKAGQGGTGELFF.